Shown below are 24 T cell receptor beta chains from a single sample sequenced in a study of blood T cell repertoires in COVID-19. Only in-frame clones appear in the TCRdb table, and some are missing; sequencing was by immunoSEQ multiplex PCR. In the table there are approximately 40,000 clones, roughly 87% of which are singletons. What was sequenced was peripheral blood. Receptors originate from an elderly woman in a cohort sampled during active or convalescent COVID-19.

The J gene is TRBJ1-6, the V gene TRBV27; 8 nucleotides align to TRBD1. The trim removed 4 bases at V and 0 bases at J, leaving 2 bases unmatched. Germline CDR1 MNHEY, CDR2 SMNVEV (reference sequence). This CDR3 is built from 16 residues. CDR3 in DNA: TGTGCCAGCAGTTGGACAGGGAGCTCCTATAATTCACCCCTCCACTTT. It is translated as CASSWTGSSYNSPLHF.

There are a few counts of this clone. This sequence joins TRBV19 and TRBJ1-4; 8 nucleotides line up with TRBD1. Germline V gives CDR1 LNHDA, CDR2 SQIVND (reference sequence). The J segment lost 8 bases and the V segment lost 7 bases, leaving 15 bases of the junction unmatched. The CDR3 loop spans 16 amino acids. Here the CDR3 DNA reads TGTGCCAGTACCCCCGGGCAGGGGGCGCCGGTCGAAAAACTGTTTTTT. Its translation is CASTPGQGAPVEKLFF. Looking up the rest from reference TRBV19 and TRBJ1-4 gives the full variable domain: DGGITQSPKYLFRKEGQNVTLSCEQNLNHDAMYWYRQDPGQGLRLIYYSQIVNDFQKGDIAEGYSVSREKKESFPLTVTSAQKNPTAFYLCASTPGQGAPVEKLFFGSGTQLSVL.

The CDR3 DNA is TGTGCCAGCAGTGAAGGAGGTCCCACAGATACGCAGTATTTT. Translated, it gives CASSEGGPTDTQYF. The chain recombines TRBV2 with TRBJ2-3, with D unclear. Germline V gene data show CDR1 as SNHLY and CDR2 as FYNNEI. The length of the CDR3 is 14 residues. Trimming pared 1 base from V and 2 bases from J, leaving 7 bases between.

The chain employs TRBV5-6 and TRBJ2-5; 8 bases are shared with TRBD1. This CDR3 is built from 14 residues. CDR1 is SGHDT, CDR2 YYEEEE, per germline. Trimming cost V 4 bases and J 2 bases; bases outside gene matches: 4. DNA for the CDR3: TGTGCCAGCAGCCAAGGACAGGGTCAAGAGACCCAGTACTTC. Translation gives CASSQGQGQETQYF.

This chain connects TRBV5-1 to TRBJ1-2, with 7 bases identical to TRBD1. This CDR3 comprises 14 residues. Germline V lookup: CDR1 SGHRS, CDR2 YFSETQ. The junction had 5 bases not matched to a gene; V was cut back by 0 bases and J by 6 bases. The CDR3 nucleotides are TGCGCCAGCAGCTTGGACAGGGGCGGAGATGGCTACACCTTC. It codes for CASSLDRGGDGYTF. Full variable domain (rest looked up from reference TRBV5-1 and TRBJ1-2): KAGVTQTPRYLIKTRGQQVTLSCSPISGHRSVSWYQQTPGQGLQFLFEYFSETQRNKGNFPGRFSGRQFSNSRSEMNVSTLELGDSALYLCASSLDRGGDGYTFGSGTRLTVV.

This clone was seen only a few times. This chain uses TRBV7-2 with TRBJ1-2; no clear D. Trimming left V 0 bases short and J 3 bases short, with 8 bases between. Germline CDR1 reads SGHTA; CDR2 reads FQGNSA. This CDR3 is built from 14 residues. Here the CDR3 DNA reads TGTGCCAGCAGCTTAGCCCAGGTGGACTATGGCTACACCTTC. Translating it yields CASSLAQVDYGYTF.

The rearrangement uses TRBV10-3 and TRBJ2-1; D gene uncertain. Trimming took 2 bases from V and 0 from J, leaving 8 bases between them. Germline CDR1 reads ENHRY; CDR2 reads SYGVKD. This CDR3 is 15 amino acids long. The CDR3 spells CAISEGASSYNEQFF. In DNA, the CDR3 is TGTGCCATCAGTGAGGGCGCTAGCTCCTACAATGAGCAGTTCTTC.

CDR3: CASSQLIRESPDTQYF. The CDR3 DNA follows: TGTGCCAGCAGCCAACTCATCCGGGAGTCTCCAGATACGCAGTATTTT. This chain links TRBV3-1 (or the pseudogene TRBV3-2) with TRBJ2-3, with D tentatively TRBD2 (6 bases). The germline V gene has CDR1 LGHDT and CDR2 YNNKEL (reference sequence). V lost 2 bases and J 4 bases, leaving 16 bases between the germline ends. The CDR3 contains 16 residues.

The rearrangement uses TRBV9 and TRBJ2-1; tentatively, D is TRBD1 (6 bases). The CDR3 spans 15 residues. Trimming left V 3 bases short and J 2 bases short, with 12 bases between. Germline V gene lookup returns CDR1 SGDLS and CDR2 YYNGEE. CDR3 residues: CASSGRRGTYNEQFF. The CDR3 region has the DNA TGTGCCAGCAGCGGACGAAGGGGGACCTACAATGAGCAGTTCTTC.

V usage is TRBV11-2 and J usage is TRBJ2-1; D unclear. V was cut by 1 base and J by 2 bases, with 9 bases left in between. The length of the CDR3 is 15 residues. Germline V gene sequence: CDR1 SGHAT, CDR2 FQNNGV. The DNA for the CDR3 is TGTGCCAGCAGCTTAGGAACATTAACCTACAATGAGCAGTTCTTC. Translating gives CASSLGTLTYNEQFF.

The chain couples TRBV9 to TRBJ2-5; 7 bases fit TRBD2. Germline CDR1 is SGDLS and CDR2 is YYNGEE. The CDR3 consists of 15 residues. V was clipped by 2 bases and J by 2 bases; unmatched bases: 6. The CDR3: CASSVFGRGQETQYF. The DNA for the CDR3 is TGTGCCAGCAGCGTTTTTGGGCGGGGGCAAGAGACCCAGTACTTC.

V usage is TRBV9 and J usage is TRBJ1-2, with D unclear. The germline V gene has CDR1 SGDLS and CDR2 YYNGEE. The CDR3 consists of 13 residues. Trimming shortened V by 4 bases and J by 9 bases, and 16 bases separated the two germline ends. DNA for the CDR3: TGTGCCAGCAGCCAGGACGGAGGCGGGCGCTACACCTTC. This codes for CASSQDGGGRYTF.

The CDR3 loop reads CAISLQGSPLHF. The DNA of the CDR3 is TGTGCCATCAGTTTACAGGGTTCACCCCTCCACTTT. The chain links TRBV10-3 to TRBJ1-6; TRBD1 might be the D (6 bases). This CDR3 is built from 12 residues. V lost 5 bases and J 9 bases, leaving 8 bases between the germline ends. Germline CDR1 reads ENHRY; CDR2 reads SYGVKD.

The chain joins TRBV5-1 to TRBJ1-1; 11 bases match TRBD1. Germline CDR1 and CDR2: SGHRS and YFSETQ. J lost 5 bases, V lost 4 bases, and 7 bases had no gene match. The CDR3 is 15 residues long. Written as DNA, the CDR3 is TGCGCCAGCAGCGTCGGACAGGGGGCGGCAACTGAAGCTTTCTTT. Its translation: CASSVGQGAATEAFF.

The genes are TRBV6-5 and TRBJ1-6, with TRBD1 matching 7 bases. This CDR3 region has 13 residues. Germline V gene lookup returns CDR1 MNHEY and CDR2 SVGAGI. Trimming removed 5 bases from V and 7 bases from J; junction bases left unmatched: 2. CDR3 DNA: TGTGCCAGCAGTCGACAGGGAAATTCACCCCTCCACTTT. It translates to CASSRQGNSPLHF.

The CDR3 coding sequence is TGTGCCAGCAGAGCGGACACAGATACGCAGTATTTT. As protein: CASRADTDTQYF. The chain couples TRBV2 to TRBJ2-3; perhaps TRBD2 as D (5 bases). The CDR3 spans 12 residues. CDR1 is SNHLY, CDR2 FYNNEI, per germline. V lost 6 bases to trimming and J lost 2 bases, with 6 bases between them.

The CDR3 here is CASSPKWGWEETQYF. The CDR3 DNA sequence: TGTGCCAGCAGCCCCAAGTGGGGATGGGAGGAGACCCAGTACTTC. The chain uses TRBV7-2 and TRBJ2-5; the D gene is possibly TRBD2 (5 bases). The germline CDR1 and CDR2 sequences are SGHTA and FQGNSA. The CDR3 extends over 15 amino acids. The V and J ends lost 5 bases and 5 bases respectively, with 18 bases between them.

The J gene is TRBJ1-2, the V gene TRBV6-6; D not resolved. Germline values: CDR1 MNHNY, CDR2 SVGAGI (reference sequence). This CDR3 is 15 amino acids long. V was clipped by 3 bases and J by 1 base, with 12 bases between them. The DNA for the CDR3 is TGTGCCAGCAGTTATGGGAGGAGGAGTAACTATGGCTACACCTTC. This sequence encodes CASSYGRRSNYGYTF.

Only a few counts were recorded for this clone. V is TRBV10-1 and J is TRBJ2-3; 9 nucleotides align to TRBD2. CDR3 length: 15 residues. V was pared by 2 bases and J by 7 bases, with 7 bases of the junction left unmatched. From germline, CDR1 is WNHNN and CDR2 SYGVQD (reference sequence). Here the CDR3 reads CASSEGSGSLNTQYF. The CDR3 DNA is TGCGCCAGCAGTGAGGGTAGCGGGAGCTTAAATACGCAGTATTTT.

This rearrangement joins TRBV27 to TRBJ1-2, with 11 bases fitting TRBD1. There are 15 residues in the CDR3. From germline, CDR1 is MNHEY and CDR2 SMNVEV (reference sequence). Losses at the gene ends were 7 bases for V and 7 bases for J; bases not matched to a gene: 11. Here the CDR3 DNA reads TGTGCCAGCAACTCTATCCGGGACAGGGGGGTTGGCTACACCTTC. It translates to CASNSIRDRGVGYTF.

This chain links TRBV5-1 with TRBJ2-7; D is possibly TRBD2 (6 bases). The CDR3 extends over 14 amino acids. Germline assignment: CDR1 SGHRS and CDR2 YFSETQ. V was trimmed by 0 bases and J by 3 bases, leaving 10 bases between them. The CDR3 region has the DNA TGCGCCAGCAGCTTGGGACTAGGTTACTACGAGCAGTACTTC. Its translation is CASSLGLGYYEQYF.

In DNA form, the CDR3 reads TGTGCCAGCAATCAGGGGGCCCAGAACACTGAAGCTTTCTTT. It is translated as CASNQGAQNTEAFF. The chain is built from TRBV9 and TRBJ1-1; the match to TRBD1 covers 8 bases. The CDR3 totals 14 residues. CDR1 is SGDLS, CDR2 YYNGEE, per germline. Losses at the gene ends were 6 bases for V and 1 base for J; bases not matched to a gene: 5. The variable domain in full, with the rest retrieved from reference TRBV9 and TRBJ1-1, is DSGVTQTPKHLITATGQRVTLRCSPRSGDLSVYWYQQSLDQGLQFLIQYYNGEERAKGNILERFSAQQFPDLHSELNLSSLELGDSALYFCASNQGAQNTEAFFGQGTRLTVV.

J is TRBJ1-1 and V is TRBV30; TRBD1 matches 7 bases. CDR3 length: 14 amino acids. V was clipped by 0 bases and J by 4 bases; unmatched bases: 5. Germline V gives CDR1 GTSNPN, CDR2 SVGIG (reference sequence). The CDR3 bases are TGTGCCTGGAGTGTAGGGGGCGCGAGCACTGAAGCTTTCTTT. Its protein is CAWSVGGASTEAFF.

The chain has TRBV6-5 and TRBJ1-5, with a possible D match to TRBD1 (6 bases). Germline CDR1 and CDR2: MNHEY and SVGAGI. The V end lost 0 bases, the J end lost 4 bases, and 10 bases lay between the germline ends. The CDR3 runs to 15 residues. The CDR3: CASSYSAGENQPQHF. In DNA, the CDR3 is TGTGCCAGCAGTTACTCCGCAGGGGAGAATCAGCCCCAGCATTTT.